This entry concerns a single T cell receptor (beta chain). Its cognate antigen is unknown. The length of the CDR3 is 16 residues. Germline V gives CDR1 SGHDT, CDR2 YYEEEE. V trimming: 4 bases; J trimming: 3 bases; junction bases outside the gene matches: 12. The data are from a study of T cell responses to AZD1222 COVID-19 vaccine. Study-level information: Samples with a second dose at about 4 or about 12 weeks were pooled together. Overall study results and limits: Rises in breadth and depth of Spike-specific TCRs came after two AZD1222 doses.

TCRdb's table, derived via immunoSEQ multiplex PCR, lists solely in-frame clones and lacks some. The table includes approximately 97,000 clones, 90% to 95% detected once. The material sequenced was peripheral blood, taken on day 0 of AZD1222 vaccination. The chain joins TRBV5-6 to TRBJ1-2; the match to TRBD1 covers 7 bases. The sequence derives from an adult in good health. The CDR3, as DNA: TGTGCCAGCAGCCTCCGGCAGGGACAGACTCACTATGGCTACACCTTC. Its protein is CASSLRQGQTHYGYTF.